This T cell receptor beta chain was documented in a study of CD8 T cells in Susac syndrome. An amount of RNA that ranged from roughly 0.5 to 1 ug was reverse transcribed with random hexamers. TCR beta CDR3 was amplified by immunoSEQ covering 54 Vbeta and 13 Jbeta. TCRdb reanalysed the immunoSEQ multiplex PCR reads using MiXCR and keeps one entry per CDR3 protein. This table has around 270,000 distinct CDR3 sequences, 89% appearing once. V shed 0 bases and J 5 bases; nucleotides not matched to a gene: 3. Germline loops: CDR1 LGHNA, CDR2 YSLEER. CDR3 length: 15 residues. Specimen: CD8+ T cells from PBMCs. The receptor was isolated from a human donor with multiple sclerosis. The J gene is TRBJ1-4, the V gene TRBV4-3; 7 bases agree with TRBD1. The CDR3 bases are TGCGCCAGCAGCCAAGAAGGGGGCCTCAATGAAAAACTGTTTTTT. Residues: CASSQEGGLNEKLFF.